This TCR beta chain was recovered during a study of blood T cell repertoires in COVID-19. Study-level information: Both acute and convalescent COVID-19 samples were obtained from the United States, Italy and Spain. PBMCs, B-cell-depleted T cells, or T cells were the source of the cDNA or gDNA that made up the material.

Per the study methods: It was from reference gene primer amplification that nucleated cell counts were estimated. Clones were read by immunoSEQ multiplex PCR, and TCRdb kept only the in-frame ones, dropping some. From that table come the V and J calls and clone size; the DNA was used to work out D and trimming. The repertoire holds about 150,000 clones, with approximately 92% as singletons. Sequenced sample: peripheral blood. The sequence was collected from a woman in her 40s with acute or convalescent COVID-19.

For the CDR3, the DNA is TGTGCCAGCAGCTTAGGAGGTTACTTCGAGGTTGAGAATTCACCCCTCCACTTT. Its protein product is CASSLGGYFEVENSPLHF. The chain employs TRBV13 and TRBJ1-6; D is uncertain. V shed 0 bases and J shed 7 bases, with 19 bases lying between them. Germline lookup yields CDR1 PRHDT and CDR2 FYEKMQ (reference sequence). This CDR3 region has 18 residues.